This T cell receptor (beta chain) originates from a study of T cells in Graves' hyperthyroidism and ophthalmopathy. General observations from the study: Also found in blood were most expanded thyroid clonotypes above 0.001.

A word on this clonotype: Its specificity is not known. One end of the junction is discordant with germline, which a read error may explain.

Amplification of TCR beta CDR3 regions was performed using RNA transcripts as template. In the first-round RT-PCR of the TCR CDR3, the HTBI primer set was used. TCRdb redid the calling of the multiplex PCR reads with MiXCR, one entry per CDR3 protein. The sample shows a few hundred thousand distinct CDR3 sequences, less than 25% of them seen only once. Germline CDR1 and CDR2: SGHTA and FQGTGA. CDR3 size: 15 residues. No progression to ophthalmopathy during 18 months of follow-up defined stable disease. This TCR derives from a man aged 18-30 years with Graves' hyperthyroidism. The sequencing input was blood. This chain joins TRBV7-3 and TRBJ2-5; D perhaps matches TRBD2 (6 bases). The CDR3 nucleotides read TGTGCCAGCAGCTTAGCCCCGGGAGATAAAGAGACCAAGTACTTC. This translates into CASSLAPGDKETKYF.